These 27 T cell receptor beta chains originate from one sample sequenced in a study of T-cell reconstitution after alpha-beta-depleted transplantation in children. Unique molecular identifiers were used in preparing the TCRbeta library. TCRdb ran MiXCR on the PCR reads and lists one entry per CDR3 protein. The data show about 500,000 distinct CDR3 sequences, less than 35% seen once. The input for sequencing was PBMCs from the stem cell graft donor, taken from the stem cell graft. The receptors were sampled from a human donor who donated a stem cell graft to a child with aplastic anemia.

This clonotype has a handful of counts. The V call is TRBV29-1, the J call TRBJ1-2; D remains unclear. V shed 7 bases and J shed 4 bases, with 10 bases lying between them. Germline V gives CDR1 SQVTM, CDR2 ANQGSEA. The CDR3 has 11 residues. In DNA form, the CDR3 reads TGCAGCGCCGAGATTCCCTATGGCTACACCTTC. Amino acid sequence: CSAEIPYGYTF.

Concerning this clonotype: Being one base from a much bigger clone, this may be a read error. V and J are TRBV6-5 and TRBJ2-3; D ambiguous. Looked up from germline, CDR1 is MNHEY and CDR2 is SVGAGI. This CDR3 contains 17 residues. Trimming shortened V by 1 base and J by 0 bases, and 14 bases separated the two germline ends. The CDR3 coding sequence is TGTGCCAGCAGTTACTTGATACCAGCCGTTAGCACAGATACGCAGTATTTT. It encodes CASSYLIPAVSTDTQYF.

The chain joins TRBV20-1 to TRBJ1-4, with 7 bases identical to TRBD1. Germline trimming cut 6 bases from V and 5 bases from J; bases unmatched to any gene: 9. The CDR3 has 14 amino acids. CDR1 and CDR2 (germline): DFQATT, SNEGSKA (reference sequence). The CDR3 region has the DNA TGCAGTGCGGGGGTTTCGACAGGGAATGAAAAACTGTTTTTT. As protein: CSAGVSTGNEKLFF.

CDR3 in amino acids: CASSSSNTEAFF. The CDR3 DNA reads as TGTGCCAGCAGCTCCTCGAACACTGAAGCTTTCTTT. The chain carries TRBV13 and TRBJ1-1; no reliable D call. The CDR3 has 12 amino acids. V lost 4 bases, J lost 1 base, and 4 bases lay in between. The V gene's germline CDR1 is PRHDT and CDR2 FYEKMQ (reference sequence).

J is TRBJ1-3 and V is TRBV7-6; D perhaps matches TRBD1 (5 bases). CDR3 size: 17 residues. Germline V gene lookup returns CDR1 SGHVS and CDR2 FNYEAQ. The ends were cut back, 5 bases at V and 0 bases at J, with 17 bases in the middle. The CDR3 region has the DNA TGTGCCAGCAGCCCCCGGGACGGGCCTAGCTCTGGAAACACCATATATTTT. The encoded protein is CASSPRDGPSSGNTIYF.

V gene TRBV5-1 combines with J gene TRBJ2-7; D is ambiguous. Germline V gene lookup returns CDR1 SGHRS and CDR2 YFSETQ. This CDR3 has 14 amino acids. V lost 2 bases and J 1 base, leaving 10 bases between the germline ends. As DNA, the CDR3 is TGCGCCAGCAGCTTTGAAAAAATGTCCTACGAGCAGTACTTC. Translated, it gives CASSFEKMSYEQYF.

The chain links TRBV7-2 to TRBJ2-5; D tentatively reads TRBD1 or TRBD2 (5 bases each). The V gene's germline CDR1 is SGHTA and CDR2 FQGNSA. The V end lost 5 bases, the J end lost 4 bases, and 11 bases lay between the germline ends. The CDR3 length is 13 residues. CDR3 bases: TGTGCCAGCAGCGAGGGGTATGCAGAGACCCAGTACTTC. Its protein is CASSEGYAETQYF.

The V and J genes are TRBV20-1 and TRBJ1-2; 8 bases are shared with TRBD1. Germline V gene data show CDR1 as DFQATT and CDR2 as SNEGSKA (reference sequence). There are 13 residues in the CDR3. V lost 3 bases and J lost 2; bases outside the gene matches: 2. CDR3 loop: CSASTGGNYGYTF. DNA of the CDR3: TGCAGTGCTAGCACAGGGGGAAACTATGGCTACACCTTC.

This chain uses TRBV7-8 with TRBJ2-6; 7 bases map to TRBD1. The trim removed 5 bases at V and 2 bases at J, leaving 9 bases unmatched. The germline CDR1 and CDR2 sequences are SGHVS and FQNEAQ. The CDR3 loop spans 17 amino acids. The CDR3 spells CASSPPTGAAGANVLTF. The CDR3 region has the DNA TGTGCCAGCAGCCCCCCCACAGGGGCCGCTGGGGCCAACGTCCTGACTTTC.

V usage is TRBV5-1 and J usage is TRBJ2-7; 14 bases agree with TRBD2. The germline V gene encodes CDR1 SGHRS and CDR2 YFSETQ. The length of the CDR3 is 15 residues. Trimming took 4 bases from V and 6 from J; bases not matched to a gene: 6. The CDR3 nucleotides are TGCGCCAGCAGCCCGGGACTAGCGGGAGTTGGCGAGCAGTACGTC. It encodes CASSPGLAGVGEQYV.

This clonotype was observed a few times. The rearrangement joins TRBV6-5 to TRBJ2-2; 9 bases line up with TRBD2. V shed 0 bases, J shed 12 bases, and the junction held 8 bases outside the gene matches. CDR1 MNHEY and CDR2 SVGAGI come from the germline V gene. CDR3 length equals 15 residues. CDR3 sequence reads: CASSYSSGRIEQLFF. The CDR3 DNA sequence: TGTGCCAGCAGTTACTCTAGCGGGAGAATAGAGCAGCTGTTTTTT.

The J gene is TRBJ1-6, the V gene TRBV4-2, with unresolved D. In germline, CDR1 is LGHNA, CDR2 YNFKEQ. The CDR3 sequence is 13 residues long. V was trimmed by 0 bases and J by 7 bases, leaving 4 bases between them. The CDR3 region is CASSQDGNSPLHF. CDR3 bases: TGTGCCAGCAGCCAAGATGGGAATTCACCCCTCCACTTT.

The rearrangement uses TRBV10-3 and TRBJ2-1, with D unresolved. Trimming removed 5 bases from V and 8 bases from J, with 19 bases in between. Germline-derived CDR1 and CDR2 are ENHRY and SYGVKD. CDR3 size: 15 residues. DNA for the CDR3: TGTGCCATCAGTCCGTCCGGGCCAAGAGATTATGAGCAGTTCTTC. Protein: CAISPSGPRDYEQFF.

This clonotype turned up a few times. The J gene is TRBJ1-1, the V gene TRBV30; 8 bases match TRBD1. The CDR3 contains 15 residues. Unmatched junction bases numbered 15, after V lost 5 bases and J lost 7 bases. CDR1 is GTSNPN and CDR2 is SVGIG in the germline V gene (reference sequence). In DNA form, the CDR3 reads TGTGCCTGGGGAGGGGGCCTGACAGGGGCTGATGAAGCTTTCTTT. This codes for CAWGGGLTGADEAFF.

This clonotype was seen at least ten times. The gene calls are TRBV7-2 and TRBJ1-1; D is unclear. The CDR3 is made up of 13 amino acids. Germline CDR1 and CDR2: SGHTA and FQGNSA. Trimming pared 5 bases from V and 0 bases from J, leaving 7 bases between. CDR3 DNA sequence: TGTGCCAGCAGCGATATCATGAACACTGAAGCTTTCTTT. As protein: CASSDIMNTEAFF.

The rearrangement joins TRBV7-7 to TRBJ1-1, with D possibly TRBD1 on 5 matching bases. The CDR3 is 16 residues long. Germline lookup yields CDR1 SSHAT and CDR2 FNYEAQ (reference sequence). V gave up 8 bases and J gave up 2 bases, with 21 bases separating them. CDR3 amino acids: CASRGCGCSANTEAFF. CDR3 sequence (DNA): TGTGCCAGCCGGGGGTGTGGGTGCTCAGCCAACACTGAAGCTTTCTTT.

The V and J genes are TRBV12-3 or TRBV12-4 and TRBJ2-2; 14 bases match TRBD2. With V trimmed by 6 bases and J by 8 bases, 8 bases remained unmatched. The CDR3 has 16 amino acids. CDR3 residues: CASRPGLAGAAGELFF. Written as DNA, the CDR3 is TGTGCCAGCAGGCCGGGACTAGCGGGAGCGGCGGGGGAGCTGTTTTTT.

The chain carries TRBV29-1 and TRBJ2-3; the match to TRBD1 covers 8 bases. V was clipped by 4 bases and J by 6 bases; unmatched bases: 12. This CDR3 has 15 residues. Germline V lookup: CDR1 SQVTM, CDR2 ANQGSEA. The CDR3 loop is CSVVPDRVKGDTQYF. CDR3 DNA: TGCAGCGTTGTTCCGGACAGGGTGAAGGGGGATACGCAGTATTTT.

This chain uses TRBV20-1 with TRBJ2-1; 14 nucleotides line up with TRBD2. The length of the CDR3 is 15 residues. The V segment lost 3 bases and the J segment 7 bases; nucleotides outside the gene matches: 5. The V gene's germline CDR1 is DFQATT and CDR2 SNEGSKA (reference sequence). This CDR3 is CSARGLAGDLNEQFF. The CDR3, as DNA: TGCAGTGCTAGGGGACTAGCGGGAGATTTAAATGAGCAGTTCTTC.

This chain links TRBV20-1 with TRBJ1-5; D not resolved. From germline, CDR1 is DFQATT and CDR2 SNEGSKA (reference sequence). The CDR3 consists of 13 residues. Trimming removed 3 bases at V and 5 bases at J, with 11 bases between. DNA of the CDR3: TGCAGTGCTAGTGCCTCAGGAGATCAGCCCCAGCATTTT. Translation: CSASASGDQPQHF.

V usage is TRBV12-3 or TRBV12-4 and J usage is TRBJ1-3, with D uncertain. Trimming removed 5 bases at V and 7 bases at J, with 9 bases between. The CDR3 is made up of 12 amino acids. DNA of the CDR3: TGTGCCAGCAGTCCCCTACCCAACACCATATATTTT. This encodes CASSPLPNTIYF.

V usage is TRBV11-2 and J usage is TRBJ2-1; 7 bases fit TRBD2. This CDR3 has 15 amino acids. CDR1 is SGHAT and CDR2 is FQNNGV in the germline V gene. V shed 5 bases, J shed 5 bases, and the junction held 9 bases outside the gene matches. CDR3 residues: CASSPTSVSHNEQFF. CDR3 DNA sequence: TGTGCCAGCAGCCCTACTAGCGTCAGCCACAATGAGCAGTTCTTC.

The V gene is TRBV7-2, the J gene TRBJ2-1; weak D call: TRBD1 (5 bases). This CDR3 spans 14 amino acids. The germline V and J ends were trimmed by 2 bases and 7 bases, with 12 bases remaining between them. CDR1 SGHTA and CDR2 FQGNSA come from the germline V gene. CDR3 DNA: TGTGCCAGCAGCTTACTTCAGGGTGGAAATGAGCAGTTCTTC. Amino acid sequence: CASSLLQGGNEQFF.

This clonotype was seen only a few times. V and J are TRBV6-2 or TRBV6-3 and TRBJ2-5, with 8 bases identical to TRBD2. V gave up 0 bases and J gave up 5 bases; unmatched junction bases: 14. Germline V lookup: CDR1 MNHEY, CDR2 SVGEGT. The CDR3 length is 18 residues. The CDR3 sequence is CASSYSNHSGSNLETQYF. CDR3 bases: TGTGCCAGCAGTTACTCGAATCACAGCGGGAGTAATTTGGAGACCCAGTACTTC.

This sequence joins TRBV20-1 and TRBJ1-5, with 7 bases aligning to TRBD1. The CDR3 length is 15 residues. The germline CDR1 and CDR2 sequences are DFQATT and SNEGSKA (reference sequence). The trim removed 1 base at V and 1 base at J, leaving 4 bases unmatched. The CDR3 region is CSARGLDRSNQPQHF. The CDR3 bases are TGCAGTGCTAGAGGATTGGACAGGAGCAATCAGCCCCAGCATTTT.

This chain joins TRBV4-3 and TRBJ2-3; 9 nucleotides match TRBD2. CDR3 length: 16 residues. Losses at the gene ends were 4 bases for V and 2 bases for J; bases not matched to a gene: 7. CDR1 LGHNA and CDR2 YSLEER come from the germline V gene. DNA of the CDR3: TGCGCCAGCAGCCCGAACTTAGCGGGAGCCACAGATACGCAGTATTTT. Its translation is CASSPNLAGATDTQYF.

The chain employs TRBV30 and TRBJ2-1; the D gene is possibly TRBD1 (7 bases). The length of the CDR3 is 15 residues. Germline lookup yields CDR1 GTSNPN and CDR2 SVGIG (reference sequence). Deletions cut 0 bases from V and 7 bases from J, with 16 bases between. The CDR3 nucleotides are TGTGCCTGGAGTGTTGGAGGGTTCAGGGGGAATGAGCAGTTCTTC. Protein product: CAWSVGGFRGNEQFF. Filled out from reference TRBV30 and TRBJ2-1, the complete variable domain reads SQTIHQWPATLVQPVGSPLSLECTVEGTSNPNLYWYRQAAGRGLQLLFYSVGIGQISSEVPQNLSASRPQDRQFILSSKKLLLSDSGFYLCAWSVGGFRGNEQFFGPGTRLTVL.